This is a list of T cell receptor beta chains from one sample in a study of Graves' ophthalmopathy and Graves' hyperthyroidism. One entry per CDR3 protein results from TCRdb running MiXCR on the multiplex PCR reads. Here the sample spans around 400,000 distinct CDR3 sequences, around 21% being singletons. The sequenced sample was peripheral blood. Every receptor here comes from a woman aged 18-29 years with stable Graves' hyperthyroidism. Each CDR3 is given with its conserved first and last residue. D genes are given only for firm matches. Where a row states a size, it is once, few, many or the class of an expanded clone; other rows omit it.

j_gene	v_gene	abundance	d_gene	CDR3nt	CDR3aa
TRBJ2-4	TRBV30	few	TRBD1	TGTGCCTGGAGTCAGGGGGCCGCCAAAAACATTCAGTACTTC	CAWSQGAAKNIQYF
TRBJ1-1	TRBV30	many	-	TGTGCCTGGAGTGGGGCGCGGAACACTGAAGCTTTCTTT	CAWSGARNTEAFF
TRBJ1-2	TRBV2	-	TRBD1	TGTGCCAGCCTCAAAATTCCGGACAGGGTCTTAGCTAACTATGGCTACACCTTC	CASLKIPDRVLANYGYTF
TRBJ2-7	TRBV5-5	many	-	TGTGCCAGCAGCTTGGTGGGACAAAGAATATACGAGCAGTACTTC	CASSLVGQRIYEQYF
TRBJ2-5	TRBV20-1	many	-	TGCAGTGCTAGACGGGAGACCCAAGAGACCCAGTACTTC	CSARRETQETQYF
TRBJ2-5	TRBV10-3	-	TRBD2	TGTGCCATCAGTCCAATAGCGGGAGAGACCCAGTACTTC	CAISPIAGETQYF
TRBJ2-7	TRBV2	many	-	TGTGCCAGCAGCACAGGGTGGAGTAGTCTTACCTACGAGCAGTACTTC	CASSTGWSSLTYEQYF
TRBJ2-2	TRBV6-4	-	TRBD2	TGTGCCAGCAGACCCCGACCGGCGGCGACAGCTAGCGGGAGCCACGGGGAGCTGTTTTTT	CASRPRPAATASGSHGELFF
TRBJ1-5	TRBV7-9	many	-	TGTGCCAGCACGAGGGGGGACAATCAGCCCCAGCATTTT	CASTRGDNQPQHF
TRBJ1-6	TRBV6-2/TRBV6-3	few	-	TGTGCCAGCACTTGGGGGAGCTCCTATAATTCACCCCTCCACTTT	CASTWGSSYNSPLHF
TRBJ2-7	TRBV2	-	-	TGTGCCAGCAGTGATGTCAGCGGACGCCCCTACGAGCAGTACTTC	CASSDVSGRPYEQYF
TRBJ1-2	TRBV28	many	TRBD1	TGTGCCAGCAGTGCCGGGACAGGCTCGTATGGCTACACCTTC	CASSAGTGSYGYTF
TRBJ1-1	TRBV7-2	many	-	TGTGCCAGCAGCCGCGTTGTTGTTGAAGCTTTCTTT	CASSRVVVEAFF
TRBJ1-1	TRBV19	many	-	TGTGCCAGTAGTTCTGAGAGAGGGACTGAAGCTTTCTTT	CASSSERGTEAFF
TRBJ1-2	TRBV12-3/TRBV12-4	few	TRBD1	TGTGCCAGCTTCCTCGGGGAAGGGGGCATACTGCGAAACTATGGCTACACCTTC	CASFLGEGGILRNYGYTF
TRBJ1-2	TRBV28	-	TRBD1	TGTGCCAGCCGAACAGGGGTCGGCTATGGCTACACCTTC	CASRTGVGYGYTF
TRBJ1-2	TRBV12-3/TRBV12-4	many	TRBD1	TGTGCCAGCAGCGCCGGGACAGGGTTAGGCTACACCTTC	CASSAGTGLGYTF
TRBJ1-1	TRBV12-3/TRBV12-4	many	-	TGTGCCAGCAGTTTAAGCTCCCGGGGCACTGAAGCTTTCTTT	CASSLSSRGTEAFF
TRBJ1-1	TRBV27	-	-	TGTGCCAGCTGGGGGCGGACTGAAGCTTTCTTT	CASWGRTEAFF
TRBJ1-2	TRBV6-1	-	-	TGTGCCAGCAGTGACGGGGGCTTAGGCTACACCTTC	CASSDGGLGYTF
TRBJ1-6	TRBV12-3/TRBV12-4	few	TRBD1	TGTGCCAGCAGTATCACCGACAGGGGGCTTTGGGTATTTTCACCCCTCCACTTT	CASSITDRGLWVFSPLHF
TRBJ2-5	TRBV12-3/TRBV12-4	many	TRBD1	TGTGCCAGCAGTTTAGCCAGGGGGTTTGAGACCCAGTACTTC	CASSLARGFETQYF
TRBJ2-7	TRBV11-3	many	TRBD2	TGTGCCAGCAGCGAACATAGCGGGAGCTCCTACGAGCAGTACTTC	CASSEHSGSSYEQYF
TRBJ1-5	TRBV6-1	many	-	TGTGCCAGCAGCGAATTCAGGGACAGCAATCAGCCCCAGCATTTT	CASSEFRDSNQPQHF
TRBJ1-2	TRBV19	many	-	TGTGCCAGTAGGAACCGGGGGAGGACCTATGGCTACACCTTC	CASRNRGRTYGYTF
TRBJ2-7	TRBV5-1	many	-	TGCGCCAGCAGCTTGGGGATTGGCGGGATTAGCTCCTACGAGCAGTACTTC	CASSLGIGGISSYEQYF
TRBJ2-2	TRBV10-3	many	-	TGTGCCATCAGTGAGACCCTCGGAAGAGGGGAGCTGTTTTTT	CAISETLGRGELFF
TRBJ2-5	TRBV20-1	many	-	TGCAGTGCTAGAGGGACCTTCTGGGAGACCCAGTACTTC	CSARGTFWETQYF
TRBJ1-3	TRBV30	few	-	TGTGCCTGGGCCCCGGGCTTTGGGACGGACACCATATATTTT	CAWAPGFGTDTIYF
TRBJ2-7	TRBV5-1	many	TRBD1	TGCGCCAGCAGCGTTTACCCGGGACAGGGATCCGAGCAGTACTTC	CASSVYPGQGSEQYF
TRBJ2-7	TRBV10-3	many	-	TGTGCCATCAGTGCCCGGGCCATCTACGAGCAGTACTTC	CAISARAIYEQYF
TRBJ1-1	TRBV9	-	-	TGTGCCAGCAGCCCGGAGGGGCGGGAAACTGAAGCTTTCTTT	CASSPEGRETEAFF
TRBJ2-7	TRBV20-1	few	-	TGCAGTGCTAGAGACCCCGGGGGGCTCCAGGCCTACGAGCAGTACTTC	CSARDPGGLQAYEQYF
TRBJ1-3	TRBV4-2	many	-	TGTGCCAGCAGCCAAGTGGGGTCCGCTGGAAACACCATATATTTT	CASSQVGSAGNTIYF
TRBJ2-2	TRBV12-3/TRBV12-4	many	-	TGTGCCAGCAGGGACTACCGAGTGAGCGGGGAGCTGTTTTTT	CASRDYRVSGELFF
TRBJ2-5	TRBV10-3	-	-	TGTGCCATCAGTGAACAGAATCAAGAGACCCAGTACTTC	CAISEQNQETQYF
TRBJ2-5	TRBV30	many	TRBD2	TGTGCCTGGAGTCCAGCGGGAGGGCCATTAGAGACCCAGTACTTC	CAWSPAGGPLETQYF
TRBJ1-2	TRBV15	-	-	TGTGCCACCAGCAGAGAGGGCGCAGGGGCATATGGCTACACCTTC	CATSREGAGAYGYTF
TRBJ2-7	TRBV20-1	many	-	TGCAGTGCTAGAGATAGGCAGACCCCCTCCTACGAGCAGTACTTC	CSARDRQTPSYEQYF
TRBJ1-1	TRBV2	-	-	TGTGCCAGCAAGACAGGTCACTCTACCTCTAACACTGAAGCTTTCTTT	CASKTGHSTSNTEAFF
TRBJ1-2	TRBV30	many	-	TGTGCCTGGAACCAGGGGCACGGCTACACCTTC	CAWNQGHGYTF
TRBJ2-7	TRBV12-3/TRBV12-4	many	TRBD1	TGTGCCAGCAGTCCGCCGGGACAGGGTTACGAGCAGTACTTC	CASSPPGQGYEQYF
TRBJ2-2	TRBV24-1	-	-	TGTGCCACCAGTCGCGCCCCGAACACCGGGGAACTGTTTTTT	CATSRAPNTGELFF
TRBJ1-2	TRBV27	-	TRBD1	TGTGCCAGCAGTCGGGACATGACAGGGACGAATGGCTACACCTTC	CASSRDMTGTNGYTF
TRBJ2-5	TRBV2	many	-	TGTGCCAGCAGTGAATTCTCCGCTCGGGAGACCCAGTACTTC	CASSEFSARETQYF
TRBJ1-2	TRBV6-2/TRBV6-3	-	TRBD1	TGTGCCAGCAGCCCCGTCTCAAGGGGGCTGAGTGGCTACACCTTC	CASSPVSRGLSGYTF
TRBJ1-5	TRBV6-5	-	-	TGTGCCAGCAGTTACAATCGGGGGGGACAGCCCCAGCATTTT	CASSYNRGGQPQHF
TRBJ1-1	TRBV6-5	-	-	TGTGCCAGCAGTTATGAATCGGGTAACACTGAAGCTTTCTTT	CASSYESGNTEAFF
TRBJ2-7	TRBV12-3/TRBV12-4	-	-	TGTGCCAGCAGTTCGTCTAACAGGGCACTCTACGAGCAGTACTTC	CASSSSNRALYEQYF
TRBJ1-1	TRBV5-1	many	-	TGCGCCAGCAGCTCACAGGAGGGGACTGAAGCTTTCTTT	CASSSQEGTEAFF